This T cell receptor (beta chain) was found in a study of cytomegalovirus exposure and HLA in healthy donors. Regarding this clone: Its antigen is as yet unknown.

Notes on the study in general: Sequencing artifact likely explains a cluster of highly shared sequence variants. Reports indicate that TCR beta sequences accurately predicted the HLA-A and HLA-B alleles of most subjects.

The PCR contained 60 Vbeta and 13 Jbeta primers. The table came from immunoSEQ multiplex PCR; TCRdb's copy has only in-frame clones and leaves some out. The sample holds around 100,000 clones, roughly 79% seen once. Trimming removed 5 bases at V and 0 bases at J, with 10 bases between. This CDR3 has 15 residues. CDR1 and CDR2 from the germline V gene are MDHEN and SYDVKM. The receptor was derived from a man aged 45-65 years in good health and CMV-seropositive. The V gene is TRBV28, the J gene TRBJ1-4; D unclear. The sample comprised PBMCs. CDR3 nucleotides: TGTGCCAGCAGTACATACGGGACAACTAATGAAAAACTGTTTTTT. Encoded protein: CASSTYGTTNEKLFF.